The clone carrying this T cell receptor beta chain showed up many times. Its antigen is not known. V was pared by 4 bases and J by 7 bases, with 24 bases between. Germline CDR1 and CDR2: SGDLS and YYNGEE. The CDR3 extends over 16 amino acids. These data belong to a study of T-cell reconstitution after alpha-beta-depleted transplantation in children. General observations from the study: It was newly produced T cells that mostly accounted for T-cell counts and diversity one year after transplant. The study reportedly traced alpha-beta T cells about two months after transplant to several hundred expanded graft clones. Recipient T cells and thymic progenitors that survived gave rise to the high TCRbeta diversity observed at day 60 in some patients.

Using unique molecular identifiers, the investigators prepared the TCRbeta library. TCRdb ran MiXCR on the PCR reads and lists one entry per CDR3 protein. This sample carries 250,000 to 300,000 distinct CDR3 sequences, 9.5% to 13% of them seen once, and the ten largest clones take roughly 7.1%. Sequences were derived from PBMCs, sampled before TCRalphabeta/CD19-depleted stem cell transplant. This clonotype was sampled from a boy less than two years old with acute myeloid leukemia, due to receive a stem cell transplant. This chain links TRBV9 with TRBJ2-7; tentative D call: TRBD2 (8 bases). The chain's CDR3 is CASSPRGGGAGGEQYF. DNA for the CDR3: TGTGCCAGCAGCCCGAGAGGAGGGGGCGCGGGGGGTGAGCAGTACTTC.